This T cell receptor (beta chain) was identified during a study of CD8 T cells in Susac syndrome (dated by TCRdb to 2018 to 2020). A note on the overall study: Whether CD8+ T cell activation and differentiation in Susac syndrome was antigen driven was tested using repertoire sequencing. CD8+ T cell repertoire clonality was compared between about a dozen healthy donors, around 14 Susac syndrome patients and around 15 multiple sclerosis patients.

Peripheral blood CD8+ and CD4+ T cells from healthy donors, Susac syndrome patients and multiple sclerosis patients were profiled by high-throughput TCR beta sequencing. The multiple sclerosis controls were treatment-naive patients whose relapsing-remitting disease, either stable or active, fulfilled the revised McDonald criteria. Bulk CD8+ and CD4+ T cells were purified by magnetic negative isolation, whereas CD8+ TEMRA cells were enriched by FACS. Blood was collected in EDTA tubes and processed within 24 hours, with PBMCs isolated through density gradient centrifugation. PBMCs destined for TCR sequencing were cryopreserved in liquid nitrogen and later thawed in a 37 °C water bath. Purity of sorted or isolated CD4+, CD8+ and CD8+ TEMRA cells was at least 90%. Paper-wide results and their limitations: The number of individuals in the TCR sequencing and HLA analysis was recognized as being relatively small.

RNA was extracted with the RNeasy kit and about 0.45 to 1 ug was reverse transcribed using random hexamers. The immunoSEQ multiplex PCR assay, covering 54 Vbeta and 13 Jbeta segments, was used to amplify TCR beta CDR3 regions. PCR amplification bias was corrected by using a synthetic template baseline for primer optimization and computational correction. The authors' pipeline ran thus. Reads were annotated to V, D and J genes per IMGT and analyzed with immunoSEQ Analyzer, keeping only productive sequences. Clonality was calculated as one minus the Shannon entropy normalized by log2 of the number of productive unique sequences. Public and private clones were assessed among the 100 most prevalent clones of each patient and control. Susac-specific clones were defined as absent from healthy and MS cohorts, about 1,000 published viral clones and other ImmuneACCESS disease sequences. TCRdb reprocessing: public reads trimmed at Q25 with fastp, clones called with MiXCR, in-frame beta chains kept. For every CDR3 protein sequence, its rows merge into one entry that carries the most common genes and DNA. TCRdb, not the authors, supplied the V and J calls. The sample has 69,000 or so distinct CDR3 sequences on record, approximately 94% of them singletons. The leading ten clones occupy 0.56% of the sample.

The CDR3 numbers 13 residues from cysteine through phenylalanine. The only DNA kept is the CDR3, 39 bases in frame from the first base. After removal of 1 base from V and 4 bases from J, the junction retains 1 base not matched to a gene. Based on the germline V gene (reference sequence), the CDR1 and CDR2 sequences are GTSNPN and SVGIG. Remarks on this clonotype: Its antigen is unknown. Base qualities were left out, and no much larger clone turns up one base away.

This clonotype originated in a human donor with multiple sclerosis. The chain joins TRBV30 to TRBJ1-1, and TRBD1 aligns with 9 junction nucleotides. Sequencing was carried out using CD8+ T cells from PBMCs. The nucleotide sequence is TGTGCCTGGAGTGAGACAGGGGGCACTGAAGCTTTCTTT. This yields the protein CAWSETGGTEAFF.